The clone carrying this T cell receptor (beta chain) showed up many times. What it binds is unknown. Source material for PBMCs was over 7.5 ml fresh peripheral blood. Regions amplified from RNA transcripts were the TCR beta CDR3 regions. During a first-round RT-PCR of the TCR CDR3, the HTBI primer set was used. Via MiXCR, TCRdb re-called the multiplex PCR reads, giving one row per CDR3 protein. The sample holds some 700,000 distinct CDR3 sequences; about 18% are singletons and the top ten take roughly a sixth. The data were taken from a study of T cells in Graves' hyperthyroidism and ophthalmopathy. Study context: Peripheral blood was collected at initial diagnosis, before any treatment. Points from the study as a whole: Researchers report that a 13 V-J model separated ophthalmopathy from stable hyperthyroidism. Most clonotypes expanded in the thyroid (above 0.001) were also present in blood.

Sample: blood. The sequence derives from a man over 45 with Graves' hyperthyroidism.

Written as DNA, the CDR3 is TGTGCCAGCAGCTTAGGCAGGGATCAGCCCCAGCATTTT. Translation gives CASSLGRDQPQHF. This rearrangement joins TRBV7-3 to TRBJ1-5; TRBD1 is a possible D gene (5 bases). Germline assignment: CDR1 SGHTA and CDR2 FQGTGA. The length of the CDR3 is 13 residues. Trimming took off 2 bases at V and 5 bases at J, with 7 bases between the two ends.